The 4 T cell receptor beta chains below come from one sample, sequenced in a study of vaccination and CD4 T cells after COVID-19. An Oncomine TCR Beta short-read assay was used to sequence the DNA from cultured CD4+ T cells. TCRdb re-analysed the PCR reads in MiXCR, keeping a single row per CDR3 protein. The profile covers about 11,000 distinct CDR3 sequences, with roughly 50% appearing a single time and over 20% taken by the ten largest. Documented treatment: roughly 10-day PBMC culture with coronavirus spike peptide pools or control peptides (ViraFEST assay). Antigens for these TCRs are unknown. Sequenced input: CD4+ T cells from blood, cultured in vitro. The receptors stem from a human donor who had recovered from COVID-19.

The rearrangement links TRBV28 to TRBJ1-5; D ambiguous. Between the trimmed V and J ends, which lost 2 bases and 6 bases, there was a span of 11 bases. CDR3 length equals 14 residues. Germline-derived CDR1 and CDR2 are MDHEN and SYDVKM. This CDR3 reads CASSLEAVGQPQHF. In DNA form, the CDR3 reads TGTGCCAGCAGTTTAGAGGCAGTAGGTCAGCCCCAGCATTTT.

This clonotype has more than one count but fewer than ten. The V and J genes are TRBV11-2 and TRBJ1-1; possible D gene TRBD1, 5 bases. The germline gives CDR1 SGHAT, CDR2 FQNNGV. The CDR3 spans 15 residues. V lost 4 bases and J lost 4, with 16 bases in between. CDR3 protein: CASSWAGTQGTEAFF. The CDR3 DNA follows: TGTGCCAGCAGCTGGGCCGGGACCCAAGGCACTGAAGCTTTCTTT. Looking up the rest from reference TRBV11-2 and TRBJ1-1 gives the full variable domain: EAGVAQSPRYKIIEKRQSVAFWCNPISGHATLYWYQQILGQGPKLLIQFQNNGVVDDSQLPKDRFSAERLKGVDSTLKIQPAKLEDSAVYLCASSWAGTQGTEAFFGQGTRLTVV.

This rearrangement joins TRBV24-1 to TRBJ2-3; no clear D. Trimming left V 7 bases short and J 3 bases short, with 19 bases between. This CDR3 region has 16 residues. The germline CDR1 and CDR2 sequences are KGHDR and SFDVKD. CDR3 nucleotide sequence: TGTGCCACCAGCGCACCTTCCAAGGGTGTTACAGATACGCAGTATTTT. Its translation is CATSAPSKGVTDTQYF.

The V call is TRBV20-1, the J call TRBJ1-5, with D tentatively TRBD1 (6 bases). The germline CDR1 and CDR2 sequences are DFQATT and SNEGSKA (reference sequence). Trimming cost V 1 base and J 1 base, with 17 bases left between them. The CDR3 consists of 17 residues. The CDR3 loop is CSARASTGRRSNQPQHF. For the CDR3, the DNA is TGCAGTGCTAGAGCCTCGACAGGACGGCGGAGCAATCAGCCCCAGCATTTT.